This is a list of T cell receptor beta chains from one sample in a study of identical twins. TCRdb re-called the 5' RACE reads with MiXCR, one entry per CDR3 protein. This table holds approximately 280,000 distinct CDR3 sequences, approximately 8% found once. Separately, the same data were catalogued under a study of yellow fever vaccine responses in identical twins.

The sequenced material came from memory (CD45RO+) T cells sorted from blood. Receptors originate from a woman younger than 30 in good health. The CDR3 runs from the conserved cysteine through the conserved F or W.

J gene | V gene | CDR3 protein
TRBJ1-1 | TRBV14 | CASSQQGDTEAFF
TRBJ2-3 | TRBV7-9 | CASSFAGPSDTQYF
TRBJ2-4 | TRBV5-1 | CASSLQGSAKNIQYF
TRBJ1-1 | TRBV2 | CASGSHTEAFF
TRBJ2-5 | TRBV6-5 | CASSYSDRGTQYF
TRBJ2-1 | TRBV19 | CASSLLAGGPGGSYNEQFF
TRBJ2-7 | TRBV4-2 | CASSQVRDGSYEQYF
TRBJ2-5 | TRBV5-1 | CASSLGSGRRQETQYF
TRBJ2-1 | TRBV21-1 | CASSKVNRDRGYNEQFF
TRBJ2-2 | TRBV12-3/TRBV12-4 | CTISFPAFDATVDTGELFF
TRBJ1-5 | TRBV2 | CASSYIQVGSNQPQHF
TRBJ2-2 | TRBV12-3/TRBV12-4 | CASRKGQTGELFF
TRBJ1-1 | TRBV10-3 | CAISVGSDSPWDTEAFF
TRBJ2-1 | TRBV2 | CASSERAPPKQFF
TRBJ2-5 | TRBV20-1 | CSARDAQGRGETQYF
TRBJ2-7 | TRBV5-1 | CASSGGQGGNEQYF
TRBJ2-5 | TRBV12-3/TRBV12-4 | CASSPTGYGETQYF
TRBJ2-2 | TRBV5-5 | CASSYRDRGFTGELFF
TRBJ2-1 | TRBV29-1 | CSVASLSGVRNEQFF
TRBJ2-2 | TRBV20-1 | CSARDLRGSGELFF
TRBJ2-1 | TRBV5-1 | CASSQQGTYNEQFF
TRBJ1-5 | TRBV5-5 | CASSENRGNQPQHF